This T cell receptor (beta chain) comes out of a study of cytomegalovirus exposure and HLA in healthy donors (dated by TCRdb to about 2017). For the study in its entirety: According to an earlier analysis of 450 to 650 of the donors, some 180 million T cells yielded 100 million or so unique TCR beta sequences and 276 Gb of sequence data. About 330 gigabases of sequencing data and tens of millions of unique TCR sequences made up an early release that covered 500 to 700 HLA-typed donors. The genetic ancestry cluster associated with self-reported Caucasian donors included over 80% of the roughly 380 genotyped donors. The aim of the study was to test whether cataloging public T cell receptors could identify signatures of past pathogen exposure. Using immunosequencing, the study profiled T cell repertoires from approximately 700 subjects and related those repertoires to cytomegalovirus serostatus. In addition to the first cohort of 650 to 800 subjects, a separate validation cohort of approximately 130 different subjects was used. High-throughput TCR immunosequencing, statistical association of individual TCRs with disease status, and machine learning were combined to predict cytomegalovirus infection status. To study patterns of TCR occurrence, a later analysis re-analyzed previously published TCR beta repertoires from several hundred donors and added high-resolution HLA genotyping. Rather than using new phenotypic data, the later analysis identified candidate immune exposures from TCR beta sequences and from how often those sequences occurred across donors. In an earlier analysis of a few hundred of the donors, high-throughput TCR beta sequencing was used to judge whether each TCR beta V gene segment behaved as functional or pseudogenic. Donor age, sex, ethnicity and CMV serostatus were compiled alongside the repertoire data. Genome-wide SNP genotypes for about 65% of the roughly 670 donors were used in a later genetic analysis, which treated that subset as a discovery cohort. Every repertoire in the discovery cohort had been generated on one and the same sequencing platform. HLA typing included class I and class II loci at four-digit resolution. Typing coverage varied by locus: roughly 629-640 donors for A, B, C, DRB1 and DQB1; some 520 for DQA1; 600 to 610 for DPA1; under 490 for DPB1. A handful of DR-DQ haplotypes were handled as single units for association and clustering because linkage in the cohort was strong. Among roughly 400 genotyped donors of the cohort, an average of about 240,000 unique TCR beta nucleotide sequences were sequenced per donor, approximately 20% of them non-productive.

The method was the immunoSEQ multiplex PCR assay. For the multiplex PCR, a mixture combining 60 forward primers for TCR Vbeta segments and 13 reverse primers for TCR Jbeta segments was used. The CDR3 region of rearranged TCR beta genes was amplified from genomic DNA by a multiplex PCR assay. The amplified TCR beta libraries were sequenced on the Illumina HiSeq System as 87-base-pair reads. In the authors' own workflow: A later analysis tallied 75 million to 95 million unique TCR beta chains across the 666 repertoires, and approximately 9.9 million of those chains were shared by two or more donors. Raw reads were error-corrected and collapsed into unique sequences by a nearest-neighbor algorithm in which closely related sequences were merged to remove PCR and sequencing errors. CDR3 sequences were aligned to IMGT reference sequences to assign V, D and J gene segments. For a sequence to be retained, at least a six-nucleotide match to both a V gene segment and a J gene segment was required. Rearrangements were classified as productive when the CDR3 lacked stop codons and remained in frame with V and J, and all other rearrangements were classified as non-productive. CDR3 was defined according to IMGT convention as the region running from the second conserved V-encoded cysteine to the conserved J-encoded phenylalanine. In an earlier analysis of roughly 610 of the donors, sequences lacking an unambiguous match to a single V gene segment were excluded. In an earlier analysis of some 590 of the donors, V segments were called functional above 56.7% productive rearrangements and were called segregating when the between-donor standard deviation exceeded 5%. A statistical classification framework was developed to diagnose cytomegalovirus status using the catalog of TCR beta chain sequences. A later analysis assigned V and J genes by comparing TCR nucleotide sequences with IMGT/GENE-DB human TR gene sequences. The TCRdist pipeline was used in a later analysis to assign CDR3 sequences and most-parsimonious VDJ recombination scenarios. In a later analysis, every TCR beta chain was defined by the combination of its CDR3 amino acid sequence and its V-gene family, and reads without a unique V-gene family were dropped. As a way to deal with suspected cross-contamination and a sequencing artifact, a later analysis dropped 450 to 700 nucleotide sequences that were highly shared and had low generation probability. In a later analysis, a clonal expansion index was calculated for each public chain from normalized within-repertoire ranks of inferred template counts. In a later analysis, generation probabilities were computed using a VDJ recombination model fitted to out-of-frame rearrangements, and the results were checked against IGoR. Hypergeometric tests were used in a later analysis to score TCR-TCR, TCR-HLA and TCR-CMV co-occurrence, with a repertoire-size bias correction applied to the TCR pairs. False discovery rates were estimated in a later analysis by permuting HLA or CMV assignments 20 times. A later analysis grouped co-occurring TCRs with DBSCAN, adding TCRdist sequence similarity when clustering within HLA-allele-positive subsets. Co-occurrence clustering excluded repertoires with fewer than 30,000 or more than 120,000 public chains, plus five with anomalous nucleotide sharing. TCRdb carries this immuneACCESS record with in-frame sequences only. Its versions omit some clonotypes, under half of them owing to an unresolved V gene in the studies checked, with the rest unexplained. The V and J calls and clone size were taken over from that table, and D and trimming were inferred from the DNA. For this sample there are approximately 160,000 clones; around 75% appear just once. The ten largest clonotypes hold 4.9% of the sample.

On this clone: Its antigen target is currently unknown. Within one base of it there is no much larger clone, and no base qualities were kept.

The cohort consisted of 670 or so healthy bone marrow donors. Cohort members were all nominally healthy when sampled, although unrecorded immune exposures were likely present. The donor was CMV seronegative and was included in the group of a few hundred seronegative cohort members. Each donor provided a peripheral blood sample, and peripheral blood mononuclear cells were used for TCR beta sequencing. Genomic DNA extraction from the blood cell samples was performed with the Qiagen DNeasy Blood Extraction Kit. General findings and caveats noted by the study authors: A later genetic analysis associated a missense DCLRE1C variant with V-gene and J-gene trimming of TCR beta chains, and an independent cohort replicated the association. This cohort had only TCR beta chains sequenced, and the lack of alpha or paired-chain data limited which features could be detected. In vitro tests confirmed that a few of the cytomegalovirus-associated TCR beta chains recognize cytomegalovirus antigens. Linkage disequilibrium might explain the correlated functional status among segregating V segments, but an unknown experimental factor could not be excluded. Broadly in line with IMGT annotations, most TCR beta V segments showed up in productive rearrangements about 87% or about 30% of the time in an earlier analysis of around 600 of the donors. In a later analysis, HLA-associated TCR beta chains were found to be more clonally expanded and to have lower generation probabilities than equally common non-associated chains. The sequencing pipeline was judged likely to have produced a cluster of highly shared sequence variants as a technical artifact. The classifier was reported to diagnose cytomegalovirus status with high specificity and sensitivity in both the original and validation cohorts. Across donors, most TCR sequences were observed very rarely, whereas some public TCRs were present in many individuals. Because HLA typing was missing for some donors at each locus, association tests included only the typed subset. The earlier analysis of 450 to 700 of the donors excluded about 16 rarely observed V segments, including chromosome 9 orphons, because counts were too low. The presence/absence analyses assumed that sequencing depth was roughly uniform across donors, and that assumption may not be true. The study listed 150 to 200 TCR beta chains as associated with cytomegalovirus. In a later analysis, most CMV-associated TCR beta chains were found to appear HLA-restricted, with HLA associations seemingly driven largely by CMV exposure. A later genetic analysis reported fewer N-insertions in productive TCRs among donors in an Asian-associated ancestry cluster than the approximately 670-donor mean. In a later analysis, several top co-occurrence clusters were reported to appear linked to parvovirus B19, influenza, CMV and Epstein-Barr virus. The authors suggested that the approach could potentially be generalized to other disease states and immunological phenotypes. A further reported finding was that TCR beta sequences accurately predicted the HLA-A and HLA-B alleles for most subjects in the first cohort. When HLA alleles, especially DR and DQ, strongly co-occurred, TCR associations were difficult to assign to individual alleles. CMV serostatus was the only immune exposure information available for the cohort. At a false discovery rate of 0.05, a later analysis linked 15,000 to 20,000 TCR beta sequences to specific HLA alleles. A later analysis found that TCR association rates varied across HLA loci, with DRB1 alleles showing the most associated TCRs and HLA-C alleles the fewest.

The specimen sequenced was PBMCs. The sequence was collected from a male donor in good health and CMV-seronegative.

The nucleotide sequence is TGTGCCAGTTCGACAGGGGCTATGAGAGAGACCCAGTACTTC. This is translated as CASSTGAMRETQYF. The chain is assembled from TRBV5-6 and TRBJ2-5; 8 central nucleotides agree with TRBD1. From the germline V gene, CDR1 is SGHDT and CDR2 is YYEEEE. The CDR3 contains 14 residues, cysteine and phenylalanine counted. The retained sequence is limited to the CDR3, 42 bases, with the frame set at the first base. The germline V end is reduced by 8 bases and the J end by 4 bases; junction bases left unmatched: 10.